The TCR beta chain under discussion was sequenced for a study of shared clonotypes between healthy human individuals. The study's findings and limits: The sharing of about 5.3% of naive CD4 clonotypes was seen across a handful of donors.

CDR1 MDHEN and CDR2 SYDVKM come from the germline V gene. The CDR3 loop spans 12 amino acids. The germline V and J ends were trimmed by 1 base and 4 bases, with 2 bases remaining between them. Libraries were prepared by immunoSEQ multiplex PCR; TCRdb keeps only in-frame clonotypes and omits some of them. Of over a million clones listed, less than 99% were seen once; the top ten hold 0.36%. Comments on this clone: Its antigen is not known. This CDR3 is also generated by other DNA sequences in the sample.

This TCR derives from a man under 40 in good health. The sequencing sample was made of naive CD4+ T cells sorted from blood. The sample's subset: CD45RA+ positively selected. This rearrangement joins TRBV28 to TRBJ2-1; no clear D. The DNA for the CDR3 is TGTGCCAGCAGTTTATCGTACAATGAGCAGTTCTTC. Residues: CASSLSYNEQFF.